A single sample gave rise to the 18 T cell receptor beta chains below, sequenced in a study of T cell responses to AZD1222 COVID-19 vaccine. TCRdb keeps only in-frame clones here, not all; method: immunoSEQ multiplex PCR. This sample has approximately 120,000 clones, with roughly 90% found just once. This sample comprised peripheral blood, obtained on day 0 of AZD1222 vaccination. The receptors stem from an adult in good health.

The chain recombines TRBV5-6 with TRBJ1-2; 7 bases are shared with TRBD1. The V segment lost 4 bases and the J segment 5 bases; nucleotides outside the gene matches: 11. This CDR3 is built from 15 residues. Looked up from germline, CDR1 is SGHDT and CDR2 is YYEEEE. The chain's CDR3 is CASSLLGTAEYGYTF. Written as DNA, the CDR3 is TGTGCCAGCAGCCTCCTGGGGACAGCAGAATATGGCTACACCTTC.

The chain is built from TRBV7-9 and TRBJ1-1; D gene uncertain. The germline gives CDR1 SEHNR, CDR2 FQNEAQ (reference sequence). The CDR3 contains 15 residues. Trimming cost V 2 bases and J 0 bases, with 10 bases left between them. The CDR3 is CASSLSRIMNTEAFF. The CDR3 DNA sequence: TGTGCCAGCAGCTTATCAAGGATCATGAACACTGAAGCTTTCTTT. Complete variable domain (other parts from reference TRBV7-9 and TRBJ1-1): DTGVSQNPRHKITKRGQNVTFRCDPISEHNRLYWYRQTLGQGPEFLTYFQNEAQLEKSRLLSDRFSAERPKGSFSTLEIQRTEQGDSAMYLCASSLSRIMNTEAFFGQGTRLTVV.

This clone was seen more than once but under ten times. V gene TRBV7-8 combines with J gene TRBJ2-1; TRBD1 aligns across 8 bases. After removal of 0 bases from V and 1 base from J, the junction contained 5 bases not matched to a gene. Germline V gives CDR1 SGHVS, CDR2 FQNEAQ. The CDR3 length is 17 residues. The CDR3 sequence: CASSLAGGTGSYNEQFF. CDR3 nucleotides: TGTGCCAGCAGCTTAGCGGGCGGGACAGGTTCCTACAATGAGCAGTTCTTC.

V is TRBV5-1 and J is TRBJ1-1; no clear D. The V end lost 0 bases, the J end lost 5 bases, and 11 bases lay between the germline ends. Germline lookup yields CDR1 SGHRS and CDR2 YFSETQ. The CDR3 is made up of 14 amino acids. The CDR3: CASSLDRVGTEAFF. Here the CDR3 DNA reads TGCGCCAGCAGCTTGGATAGGGTTGGGACTGAAGCTTTCTTT.

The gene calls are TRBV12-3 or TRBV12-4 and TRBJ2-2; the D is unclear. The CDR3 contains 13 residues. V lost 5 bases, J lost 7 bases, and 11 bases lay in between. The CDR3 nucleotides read TGTGCCAGCAGTCCCGGCCCGGGCGGGGAGCTGTTTTTT. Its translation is CASSPGPGGELFF.

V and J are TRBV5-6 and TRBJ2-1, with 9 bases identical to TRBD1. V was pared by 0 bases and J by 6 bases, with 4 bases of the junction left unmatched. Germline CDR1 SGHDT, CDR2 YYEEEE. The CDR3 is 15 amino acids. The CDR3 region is CASSLGRDRVNEQFF. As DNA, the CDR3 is TGTGCCAGCAGCTTGGGGCGGGACAGGGTCAATGAGCAGTTCTTC.

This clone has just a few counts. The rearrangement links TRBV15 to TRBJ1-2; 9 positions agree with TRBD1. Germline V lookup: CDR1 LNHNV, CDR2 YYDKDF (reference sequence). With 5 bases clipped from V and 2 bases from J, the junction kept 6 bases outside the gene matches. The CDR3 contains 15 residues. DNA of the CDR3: TGTGCCACCAGCGCCACAGGGGGCAGCAACTATGGCTACACCTTC. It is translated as CATSATGGSNYGYTF.

The CDR3 bases are TGTGCCTGGAGTGAAGGGAGGAATGATTCACCCCTCCACTTT. This sequence encodes CAWSEGRNDSPLHF. The V gene is TRBV30, the J gene TRBJ1-6; D not certain. The V end was cut by 1 base, the J end by 8 bases, with 12 bases between. The CDR3 length is 14 residues. CDR1 and CDR2 from the germline V gene are GTSNPN and SVGIG (reference sequence).

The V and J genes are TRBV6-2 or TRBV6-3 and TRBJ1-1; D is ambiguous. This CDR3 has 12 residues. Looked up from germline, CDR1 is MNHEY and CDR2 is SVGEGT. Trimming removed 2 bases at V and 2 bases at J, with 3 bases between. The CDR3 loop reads CASSYSNTEAFF. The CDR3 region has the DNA TGTGCCAGCAGTTACAGCAACACTGAAGCTTTCTTT.

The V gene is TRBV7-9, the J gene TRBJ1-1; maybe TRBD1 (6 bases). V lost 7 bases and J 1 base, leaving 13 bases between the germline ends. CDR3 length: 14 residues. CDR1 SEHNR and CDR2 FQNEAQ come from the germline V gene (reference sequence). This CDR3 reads CASINPTGNTEAFF. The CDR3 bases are TGTGCCAGCATCAACCCGACAGGGAACACTGAAGCTTTCTTT.

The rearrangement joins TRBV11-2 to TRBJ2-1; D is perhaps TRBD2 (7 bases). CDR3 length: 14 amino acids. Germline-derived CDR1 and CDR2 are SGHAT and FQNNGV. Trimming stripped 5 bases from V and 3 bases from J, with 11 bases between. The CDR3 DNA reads TGTGCCAGCAGCGGGGGCGGGAGCTACAATGAGCAGTTCTTC. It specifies CASSGGGSYNEQFF.

The CDR3 DNA reads as TGTGCCAGCAGTTACTCGGGGACAGACAGAGCCTACGAGCAGTACTTC. Its translation is CASSYSGTDRAYEQYF. The chain employs TRBV6-2 or TRBV6-3 and TRBJ2-7, with TRBD1 identical over 7 bases. Trimming cost V 0 bases and J 2 bases; bases outside gene matches: 7. The CDR3 length is 16 residues. Germline CDR1 reads MNHEY; CDR2 reads SVGEGT.

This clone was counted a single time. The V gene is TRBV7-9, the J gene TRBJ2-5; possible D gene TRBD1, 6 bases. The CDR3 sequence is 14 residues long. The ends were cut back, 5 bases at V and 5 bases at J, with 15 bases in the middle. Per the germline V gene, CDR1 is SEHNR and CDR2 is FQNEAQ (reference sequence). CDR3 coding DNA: TGTGCCAGCAGCGAGGGGGATTTGAGGGAGACCCAGTACTTC. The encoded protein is CASSEGDLRETQYF.

The CDR3 DNA is TGTGCCAGCAGCCAAGAATCGAGCGGGGGGCCCCAGGCAGATACGCAGTATTTT. Translation gives CASSQESSGGPQADTQYF. V and J are TRBV4-2 and TRBJ2-3; 9 positions agree with TRBD2. The germline V gene encodes CDR1 LGHNA and CDR2 YNFKEQ. V shed 0 bases and J 4 bases; nucleotides not matched to a gene: 11. This CDR3 is built from 18 residues.

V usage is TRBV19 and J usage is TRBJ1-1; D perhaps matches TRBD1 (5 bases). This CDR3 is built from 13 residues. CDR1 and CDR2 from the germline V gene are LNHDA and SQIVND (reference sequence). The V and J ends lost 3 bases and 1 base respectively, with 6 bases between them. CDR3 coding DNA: TGTGCCAGTAGTATCGGACAGAACACTGAAGCTTTCTTT. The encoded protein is CASSIGQNTEAFF.

Here the CDR3 DNA reads TGTGCCAGCAGCCCTGAAACCTTCGGGGAGCAGTACTTC. Translation: CASSPETFGEQYF. The genes are TRBV16 and TRBJ2-7; D is ambiguous. Per the germline V gene, CDR1 is KGHSY and CDR2 is FQNENV. Trimming removed 4 bases from V and 7 bases from J, with 14 bases in between. This CDR3 is built from 13 residues.

The CDR3 protein is CASSPNGLTGGSSYEQYF. The CDR3 region has the DNA TGTGCCAGCAGTCCCAACGGACTGACAGGGGGCAGCTCCTACGAGCAGTACTTC. V and J are TRBV27 and TRBJ2-7, with TRBD1 matching over 10 bases. This CDR3 region has 18 residues. With 5 bases clipped from V and 0 bases from J, the junction kept 13 bases outside the gene matches. Per germline, CDR1 MNHEY and CDR2 SMNVEV (reference sequence).

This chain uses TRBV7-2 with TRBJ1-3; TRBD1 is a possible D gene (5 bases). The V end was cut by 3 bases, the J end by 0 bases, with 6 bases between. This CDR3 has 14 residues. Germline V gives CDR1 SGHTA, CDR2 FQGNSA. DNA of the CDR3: TGTGCCAGCAGCTTTACAGGCTCTGGAAACACCATATATTTT. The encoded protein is CASSFTGSGNTIYF.